The sequence of this TCR beta chain was determined in a study of blood T cell repertoires in COVID-19. About the research overall: Whether acute or convalescent, the COVID-19 samples came from the United States, Italy and Spain.

This CDR3 has 13 amino acids. Per the germline V gene, CDR1 is LNHDA and CDR2 is SQIVND (reference sequence). V gave up 4 bases and J gave up 3 bases, with 9 bases separating them. As originally analysed: For nucleated cells, counts were estimated from reference gene primer amplification. Using immunoSEQ multiplex PCR, the repertoire was profiled, and TCRdb retains in-frame clones only, with some absent. The V and J calls and clone size were taken over from that table, and D and trimming were inferred from the DNA. The sample includes 120,000 or so clones, 84% of them seen just once. The V gene is TRBV19, the J gene TRBJ1-1; D might be TRBD1 (5 bases). The sequence was obtained from a woman in her 30s who had recovered from COVID-19. Sample: peripheral blood. The DNA of the CDR3 is TGTGCCAGTAGTACCTGGGGCCACACTGAAGCTTTCTTT. It is translated as CASSTWGHTEAFF.